This TCR beta chain was profiled in a study of T-cell reconstitution after alpha-beta-depleted transplantation in children. V lost 0 bases and J lost 4, with 13 bases in between. The germline V gene encodes CDR1 SGDLS and CDR2 YYNGEE. CDR3 length: 15 residues. TCRbeta library preparation incorporated unique molecular identifiers. One entry per CDR3 protein, called by TCRdb with MiXCR from the PCR reads. The sample lists a few hundred thousand distinct CDR3 sequences; about 17% were seen once. This receptor was identified in a human donor who donated a stem cell graft to a child with acute lymphoblastic leukemia. The specimen was PBMCs from the stem cell graft donor, collected from the stem cell graft. The rearrangement links TRBV9 to TRBJ1-1; TRBD1 might be the D (6 bases). This chain's CDR3 is CASSVATDSFTEAFF. The CDR3 bases are TGTGCCAGCAGCGTAGCTACGGACAGCTTCACTGAAGCTTTCTTT.